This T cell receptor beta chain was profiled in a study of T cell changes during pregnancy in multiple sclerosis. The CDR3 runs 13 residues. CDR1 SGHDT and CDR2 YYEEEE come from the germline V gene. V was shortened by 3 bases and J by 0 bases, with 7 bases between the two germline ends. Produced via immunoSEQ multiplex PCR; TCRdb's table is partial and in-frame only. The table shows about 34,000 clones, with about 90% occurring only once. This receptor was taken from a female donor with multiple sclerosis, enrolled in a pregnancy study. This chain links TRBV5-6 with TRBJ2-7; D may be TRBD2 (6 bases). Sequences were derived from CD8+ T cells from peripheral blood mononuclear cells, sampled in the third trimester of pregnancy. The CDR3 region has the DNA TGTGCCAGCAGCTGGGACTTCTCCTACGAGCAGTACTTC. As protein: CASSWDFSYEQYF.